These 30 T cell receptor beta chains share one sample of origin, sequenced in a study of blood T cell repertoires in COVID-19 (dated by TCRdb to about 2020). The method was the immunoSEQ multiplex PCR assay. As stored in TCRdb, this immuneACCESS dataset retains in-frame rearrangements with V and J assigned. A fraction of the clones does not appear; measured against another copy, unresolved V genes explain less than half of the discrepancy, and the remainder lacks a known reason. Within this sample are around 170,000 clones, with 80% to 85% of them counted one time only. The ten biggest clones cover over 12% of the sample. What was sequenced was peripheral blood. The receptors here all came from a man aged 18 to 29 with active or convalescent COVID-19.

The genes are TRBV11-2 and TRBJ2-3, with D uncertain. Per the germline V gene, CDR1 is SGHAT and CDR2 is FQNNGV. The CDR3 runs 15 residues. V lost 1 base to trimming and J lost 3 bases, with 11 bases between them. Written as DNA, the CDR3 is TGTGCCAGCAGCTTAGGTCCGGGTAGTACAGATACGCAGTATTTT. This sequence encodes CASSLGPGSTDTQYF.

CDR3 loop: CASSFSSGLNNEQFF. Here the CDR3 DNA reads TGTGCCAGCAGCTTTTCTAGCGGACTAAACAATGAGCAGTTCTTC. This chain links TRBV7-3 with TRBJ2-1, with 7 bases identical to TRBD2. The length of the CDR3 is 15 residues. In germline, CDR1 is SGHTA, CDR2 FQGTGA. V was clipped by 3 bases and J by 5 bases; unmatched bases: 7.

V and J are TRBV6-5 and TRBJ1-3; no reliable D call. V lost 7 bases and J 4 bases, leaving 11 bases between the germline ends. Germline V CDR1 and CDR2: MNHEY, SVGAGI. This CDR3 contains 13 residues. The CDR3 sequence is CASISDTGNTIYF. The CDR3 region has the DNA TGTGCCAGCATTTCCGACACCGGAAACACCATATATTTT.

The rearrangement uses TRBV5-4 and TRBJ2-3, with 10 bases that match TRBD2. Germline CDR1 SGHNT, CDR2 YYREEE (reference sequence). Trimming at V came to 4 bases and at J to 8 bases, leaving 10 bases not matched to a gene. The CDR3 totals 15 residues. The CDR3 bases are TGTGCCAGCAGCCTGGGAGCGGGAGGGAGGGGTACGCAGTATTTT. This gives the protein CASSLGAGGRGTQYF. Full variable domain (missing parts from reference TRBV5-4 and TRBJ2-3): ETGVTQSPTHLIKTRGQQVTLRCSSQSGHNTVSWYQQALGQGPQFIFQYYREEENGRGNFPPRFSGLQFPNYSSELNVNALELDDSALYLCASSLGAGGRGTQYFGPGTRLTVL.

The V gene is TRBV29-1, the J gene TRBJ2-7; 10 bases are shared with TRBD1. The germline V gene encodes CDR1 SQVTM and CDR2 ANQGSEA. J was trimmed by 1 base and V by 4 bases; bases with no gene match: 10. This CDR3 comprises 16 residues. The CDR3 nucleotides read TGCAGCGTTGTAGGGGAGGGGACAGGGGTTTCCTACGAGCAGTACTTC. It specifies CSVVGEGTGVSYEQYF.

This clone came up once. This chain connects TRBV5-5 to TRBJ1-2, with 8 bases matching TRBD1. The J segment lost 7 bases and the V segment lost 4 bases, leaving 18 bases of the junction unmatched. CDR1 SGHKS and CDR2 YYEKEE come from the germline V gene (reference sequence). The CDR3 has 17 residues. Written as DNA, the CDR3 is TGTGCCAGCAGCCCCATTCCCCCCCGACAGGGGAGATTTGGCTACACCTTC. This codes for CASSPIPPRQGRFGYTF.

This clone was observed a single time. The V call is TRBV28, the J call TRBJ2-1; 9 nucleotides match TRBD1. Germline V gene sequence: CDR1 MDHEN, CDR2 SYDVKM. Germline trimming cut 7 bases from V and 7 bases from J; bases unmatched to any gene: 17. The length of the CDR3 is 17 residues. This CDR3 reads CASTGRRRDRANNEQFF. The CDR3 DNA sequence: TGTGCCAGCACCGGGCGCCGGAGGGACAGGGCAAATAATGAGCAGTTCTTC.

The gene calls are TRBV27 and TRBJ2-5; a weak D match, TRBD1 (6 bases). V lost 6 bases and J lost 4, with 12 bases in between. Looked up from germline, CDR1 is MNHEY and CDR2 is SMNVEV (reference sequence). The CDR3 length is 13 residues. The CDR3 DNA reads TGTGCCAGCAGACAGGGTGGCTCAGAGACCCAGTACTTC. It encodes CASRQGGSETQYF.

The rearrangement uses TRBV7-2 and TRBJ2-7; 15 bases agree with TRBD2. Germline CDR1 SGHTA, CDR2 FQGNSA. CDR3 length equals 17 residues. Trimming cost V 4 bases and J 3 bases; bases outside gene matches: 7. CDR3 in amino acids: CASSYDGLAGGNYEQYF. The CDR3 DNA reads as TGTGCCAGCAGCTACGACGGACTAGCGGGGGGGAACTACGAGCAGTACTTC.

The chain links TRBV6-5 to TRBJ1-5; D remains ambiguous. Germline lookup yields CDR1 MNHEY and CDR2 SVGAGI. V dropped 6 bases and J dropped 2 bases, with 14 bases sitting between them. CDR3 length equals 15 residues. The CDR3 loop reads CASSFGSKGNQPQHF. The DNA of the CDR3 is TGTGCCAGCAGCTTCGGGTCCAAAGGCAATCAGCCCCAGCATTTT.

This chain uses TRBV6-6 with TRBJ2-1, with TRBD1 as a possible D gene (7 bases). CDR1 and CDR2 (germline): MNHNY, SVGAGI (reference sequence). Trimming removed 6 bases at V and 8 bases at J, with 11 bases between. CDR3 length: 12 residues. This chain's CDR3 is CASRPRGDEQFF. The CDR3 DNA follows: TGTGCCAGCAGACCCAGGGGGGATGAGCAGTTCTTC.

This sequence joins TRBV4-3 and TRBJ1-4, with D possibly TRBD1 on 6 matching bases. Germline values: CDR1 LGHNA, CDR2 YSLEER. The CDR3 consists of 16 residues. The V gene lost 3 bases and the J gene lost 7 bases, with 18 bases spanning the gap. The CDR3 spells CASSHDFLQGGEKLFF. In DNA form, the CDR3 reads TGCGCCAGCAGCCACGACTTCCTACAGGGTGGTGAAAAACTGTTTTTT.

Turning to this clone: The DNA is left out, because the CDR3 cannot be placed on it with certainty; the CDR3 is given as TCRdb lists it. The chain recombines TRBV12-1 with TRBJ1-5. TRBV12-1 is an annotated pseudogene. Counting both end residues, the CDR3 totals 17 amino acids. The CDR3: CASSFGRGAPPNQPQHF.

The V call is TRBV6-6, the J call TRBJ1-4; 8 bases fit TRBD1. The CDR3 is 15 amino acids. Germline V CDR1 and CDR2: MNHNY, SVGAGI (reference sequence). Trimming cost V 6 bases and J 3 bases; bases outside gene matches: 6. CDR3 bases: TGTGCCAGCAGCCCAGGACAGGGAGCTAATGAAAAACTGTTTTTT. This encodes CASSPGQGANEKLFF.

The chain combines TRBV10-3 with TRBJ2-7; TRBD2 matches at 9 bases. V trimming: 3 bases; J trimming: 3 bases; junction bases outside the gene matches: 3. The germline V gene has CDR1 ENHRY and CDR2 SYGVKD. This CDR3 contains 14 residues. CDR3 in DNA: TGTGCCATCAGTGATAGCGGGGGAAACTACGAGCAGTACTTC. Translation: CAISDSGGNYEQYF.

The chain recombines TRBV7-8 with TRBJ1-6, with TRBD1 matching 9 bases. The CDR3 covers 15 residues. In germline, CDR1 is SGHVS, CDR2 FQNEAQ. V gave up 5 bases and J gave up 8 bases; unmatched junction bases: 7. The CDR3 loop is CASSPRGQGDSPLHF. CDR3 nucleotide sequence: TGTGCCAGCAGCCCACGGGGACAGGGCGATTCACCCCTCCACTTT.

CDR3 in DNA: TGTGCCTGGAGTCGCCTAGGTAGCGGGAGGTGGAATGAGCAGTTCTTC. Translating it yields CAWSRLGSGRWNEQFF. The rearrangement joins TRBV30 to TRBJ2-1; 10 nucleotides match TRBD2. Germline-derived CDR1 and CDR2 are GTSNPN and SVGIG (reference sequence). V dropped 2 bases and J dropped 7; count of bases not matched to a gene: 11. The CDR3 runs to 16 residues.

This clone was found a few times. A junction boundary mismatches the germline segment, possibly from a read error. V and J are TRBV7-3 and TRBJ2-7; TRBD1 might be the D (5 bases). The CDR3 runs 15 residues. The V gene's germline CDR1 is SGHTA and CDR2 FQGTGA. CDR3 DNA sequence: TGTGCCAGCAGCCCCTCGGTGGGGCCCGCCTATGAGCAGTACTTC. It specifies CASSPSVGPAYEQYF.

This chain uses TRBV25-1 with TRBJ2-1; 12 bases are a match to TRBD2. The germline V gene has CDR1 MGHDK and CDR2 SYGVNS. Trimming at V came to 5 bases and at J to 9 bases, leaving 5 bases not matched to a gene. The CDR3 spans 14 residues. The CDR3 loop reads CASSPSGGAREQFF. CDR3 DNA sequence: TGTGCCAGCAGTCCTAGCGGGGGGGCCCGTGAGCAGTTCTTC.

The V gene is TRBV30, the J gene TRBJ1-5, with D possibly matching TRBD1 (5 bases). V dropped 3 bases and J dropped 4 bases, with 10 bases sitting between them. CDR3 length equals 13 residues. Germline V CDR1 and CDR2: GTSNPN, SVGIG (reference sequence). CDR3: CAWSLGVNQPQHF. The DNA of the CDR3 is TGTGCCTGGAGCTTAGGGGTAAATCAGCCCCAGCATTTT.

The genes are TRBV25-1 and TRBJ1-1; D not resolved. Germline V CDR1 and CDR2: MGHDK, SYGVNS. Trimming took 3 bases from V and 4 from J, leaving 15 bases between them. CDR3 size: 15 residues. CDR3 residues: CASSEGRSWVTEAFF. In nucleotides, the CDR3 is TGTGCCAGCAGTGAGGGGAGGAGCTGGGTCACTGAAGCTTTCTTT. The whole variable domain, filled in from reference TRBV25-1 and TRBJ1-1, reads EADIYQTPRYLVIGTGKKITLECSQTMGHDKMYWYQQDPGMELHLIHYSYGVNSTEKGDLSSESTVSRIRTEHFPLTLESARPSHTSQYLCASSEGRSWVTEAFFGQGTRLTVV.

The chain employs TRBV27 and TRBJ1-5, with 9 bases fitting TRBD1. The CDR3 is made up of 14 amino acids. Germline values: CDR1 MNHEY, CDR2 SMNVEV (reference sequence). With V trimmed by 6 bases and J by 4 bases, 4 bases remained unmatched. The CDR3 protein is CASRTGGLNQPQHF. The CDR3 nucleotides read TGTGCCAGCAGGACAGGGGGTTTAAATCAGCCCCAGCATTTT.

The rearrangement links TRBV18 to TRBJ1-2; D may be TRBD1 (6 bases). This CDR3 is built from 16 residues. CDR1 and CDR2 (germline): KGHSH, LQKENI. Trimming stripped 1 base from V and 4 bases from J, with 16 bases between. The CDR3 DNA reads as TGTGCCAGCTCACCACTCCCGGACAGTGGAGTCTATGGCTACACCTTC. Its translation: CASSPLPDSGVYGYTF.

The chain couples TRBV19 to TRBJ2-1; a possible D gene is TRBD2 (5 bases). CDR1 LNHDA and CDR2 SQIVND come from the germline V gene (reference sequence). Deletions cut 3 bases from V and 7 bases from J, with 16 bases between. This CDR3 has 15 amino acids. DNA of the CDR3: TGTGCCAGTAGTATTTTACTAGTGTCGAAGAATGAGCAGTTCTTC. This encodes CASSILLVSKNEQFF.

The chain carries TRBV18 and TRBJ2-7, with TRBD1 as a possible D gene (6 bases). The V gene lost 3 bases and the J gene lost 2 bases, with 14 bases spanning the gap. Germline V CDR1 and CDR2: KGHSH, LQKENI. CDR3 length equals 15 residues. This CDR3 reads CASSPPGVPAYEQYF. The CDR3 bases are TGTGCCAGCTCACCTCCAGGGGTTCCAGCCTACGAGCAGTACTTC.

The CDR3 sequence is CASSLDLRANEQFF. CDR3 DNA: TGTGCCAGCAGCTTAGATCTGCGCGCTAATGAGCAGTTCTTC. This chain links TRBV7-9 with TRBJ2-1; D unresolved. CDR3 length: 14 residues. Trimming left V 1 base short and J 7 bases short, with 11 bases between. Germline V CDR1 and CDR2: SEHNR, FQNEAQ (reference sequence).

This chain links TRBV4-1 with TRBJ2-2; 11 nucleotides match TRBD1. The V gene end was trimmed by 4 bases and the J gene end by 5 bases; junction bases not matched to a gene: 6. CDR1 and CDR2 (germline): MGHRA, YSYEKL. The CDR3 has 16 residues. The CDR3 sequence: CASSPRTGGLTGELFF. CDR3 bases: TGCGCCAGCAGCCCGAGGACAGGGGGCTTAACCGGGGAGCTGTTTTTT.

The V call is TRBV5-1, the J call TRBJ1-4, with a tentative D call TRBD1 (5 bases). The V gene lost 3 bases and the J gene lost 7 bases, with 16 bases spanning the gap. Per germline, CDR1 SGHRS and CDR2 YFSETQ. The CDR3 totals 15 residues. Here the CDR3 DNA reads TGCGCCAGCAGCTCCCCGGGGGAGGAGGGTGAAAAACTGTTTTTT. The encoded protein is CASSSPGEEGEKLFF.

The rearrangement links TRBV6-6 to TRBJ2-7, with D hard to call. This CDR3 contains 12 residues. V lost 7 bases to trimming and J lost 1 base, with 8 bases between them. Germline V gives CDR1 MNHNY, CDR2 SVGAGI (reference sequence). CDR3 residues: CASTRHSYEQYF. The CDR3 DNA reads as TGTGCCAGCACCCGACATTCCTACGAGCAGTACTTC.

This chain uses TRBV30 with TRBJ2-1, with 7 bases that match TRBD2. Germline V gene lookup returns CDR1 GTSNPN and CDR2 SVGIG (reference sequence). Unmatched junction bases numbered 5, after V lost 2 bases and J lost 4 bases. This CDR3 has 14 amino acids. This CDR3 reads CAWSYLAAYNEQFF. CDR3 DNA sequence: TGTGCCTGGAGTTACCTAGCGGCATACAATGAGCAGTTCTTC.